Shown below are 17 T cell receptor beta chains from a single sample sequenced in a study of T cell responses to AZD1222 COVID-19 vaccine. Repertoires were generated with immunoSEQ multiplex PCR, while TCRdb's copy carries only in-frame clones and drops some. Seen here are 110,000 to 150,000 clones, 80% to 90% observed once, and the top ten hold roughly 1.7%. Specimen: peripheral blood, collected on day 0 of AZD1222 vaccination. The receptors originated from an adult in good health.

J is TRBJ1-6 and V is TRBV6-2 or TRBV6-3, with no clear D. The CDR3 covers 15 residues. Trimming cost V 3 bases and J 9 bases, with 15 bases left between them. Germline-derived CDR1 and CDR2 are MNHEY and SVGEGT. DNA for the CDR3: TGTGCCAGCAGTTATTCTCCGGGGATTGGTTCACCCCTCCACTTT. This encodes CASSYSPGIGSPLHF.

The chain links TRBV29-1 to TRBJ2-5; D is undetermined. The CDR3 length is 12 residues. Germline assignment: CDR1 SQVTM and CDR2 ANQGSEA. Trimming cost V 5 bases and J 0 bases, with 7 bases left between them. This CDR3 reads CSVRPYQETQYF. The CDR3 DNA reads as TGCAGCGTTCGGCCGTACCAAGAGACCCAGTACTTC. The variable domain in full, completed from reference TRBV29-1 and TRBJ2-5, reads SAVISQKPSRDICQRGTSLTIQCQVDSQVTMMFWYRQQPGQSLTLIATANQGSEATYESGFVIDKFPISRPNLTFSTLTVSNMSPEDSSIYLCSVRPYQETQYFGPGTRLLVL.

This chain connects TRBV13 to TRBJ1-6, with 8 bases identical to TRBD1. The CDR3 totals 16 residues. The germline CDR1 and CDR2 sequences are PRHDT and FYEKMQ (reference sequence). V lost 3 bases to trimming and J lost 10 bases; unmatched junction nucleotides: 11. CDR3 amino acids: CASSLAIGQGASPLHF. For the CDR3, the DNA is TGTGCCAGCAGCTTGGCTATAGGCCAGGGGGCCTCACCCCTCCACTTT.

V and J are TRBV19 and TRBJ2-2; 7 bases fit TRBD2. CDR1 LNHDA and CDR2 SQIVND come from the germline V gene (reference sequence). Germline trimming cut 3 bases from V and 0 bases from J; bases unmatched to any gene: 7. The length of the CDR3 is 17 residues. Here the CDR3 reads CASSILPTSANTGELFF. For the CDR3, the DNA is TGTGCCAGTAGTATCTTACCCACTAGCGCGAACACCGGGGAGCTGTTTTTT.

The rearrangement joins TRBV2 to TRBJ2-5; 8 positions agree with TRBD2. Germline V gives CDR1 SNHLY, CDR2 FYNNEI. The V gene end was trimmed by 8 bases and the J gene end by 2 bases; junction bases not matched to a gene: 7. The CDR3 is made up of 14 amino acids. The CDR3 sequence is CASPALAGQETQYF. CDR3 nucleotides: TGTGCCAGCCCTGCCCTAGCGGGTCAAGAGACCCAGTACTTC.

This rearrangement joins TRBV19 to TRBJ1-5; D possibly corresponds to TRBD1 (6 bases). Germline CDR1 reads LNHDA; CDR2 reads SQIVND (reference sequence). Trimming took off 10 bases at V and 0 bases at J, with 19 bases between the two ends. This CDR3 contains 16 residues. Here the CDR3 DNA reads TGTGCCACCGGGGGCCAGGGAGATTATAGCAATCAGCCCCAGCATTTT. Protein sequence: CATGGQGDYSNQPQHF.

V is TRBV24-1 and J is TRBJ2-1; no reliable D call. The germline CDR1 and CDR2 sequences are KGHDR and SFDVKD. This CDR3 is 13 amino acids long. Trimming took 11 bases from V and 2 from J, leaving 12 bases between them. The chain's CDR3 is CAIQDRAYNEQFF. The CDR3 DNA is TGTGCCATTCAGGACCGAGCCTACAATGAGCAGTTCTTC.

The DNA for the CDR3 is TGCGCCAGCATCTCGGCAGCCTACGAGCAGTACTTC. Its translation: CASISAAYEQYF. The gene calls are TRBV10-2 and TRBJ2-7; unclear D gene. The CDR3 is 12 residues long. CDR1 is WSHSY and CDR2 is SAAADI in the germline V gene. Between the trimmed V and J ends, which lost 7 bases and 2 bases, there was a span of 9 bases.

This chain connects TRBV3-1 (or the pseudogene TRBV3-2) to TRBJ2-1, with 11 bases fitting TRBD2. Germline V lookup: CDR1 LGHDT, CDR2 YNNKEL (reference sequence). With V trimmed by 5 bases and J by 11 bases, 8 bases remained unmatched. The CDR3 runs to 14 residues. CDR3 loop: CASSSSTSGIKQFF. The CDR3 bases are TGTGCCAGCAGCTCCTCGACTAGCGGGATTAAGCAGTTCTTC.

In DNA, the CDR3 is TGTGCCATCAGTGAGTCGATCGGAGGGCTCACAGATACGCAGTATTTT. Translated, it gives CAISESIGGLTDTQYF. V usage is TRBV10-3 and J usage is TRBJ2-3, with D tentatively TRBD2 (6 bases). Between the trimmed V and J ends, which lost 0 bases and 2 bases, there was a span of 12 bases. Germline V gene sequence: CDR1 ENHRY, CDR2 SYGVKD. This CDR3 is 16 amino acids long.

About this clone: This specimen includes other DNA sequences encoding the same CDR3. The chain employs TRBV27 and TRBJ2-3; D uncertain. Between the trimmed V and J ends, which lost 3 bases and 2 bases, there was a span of 9 bases. The germline CDR1 and CDR2 sequences are MNHEY and SMNVEV (reference sequence). The CDR3 totals 14 residues. CDR3 protein: CASSLADSTDTQYF. For the CDR3, the DNA is TGTGCCAGCAGTTTGGCTGACTCCACAGATACGCAGTATTTT.

The rearrangement joins TRBV6-6 to TRBJ1-2; possibly TRBD1 for D (5 bases). The length of the CDR3 is 14 residues. The V gene's germline CDR1 is MNHNY and CDR2 SVGAGI (reference sequence). Between the trimmed V and J ends, which lost 0 bases and 2 bases, there was a span of 7 bases. The CDR3 spells CASSYSRGNYGYTF. As DNA, the CDR3 is TGTGCCAGCAGTTACTCCCGGGGGAACTATGGCTACACCTTC.

The V and J genes are TRBV2 and TRBJ1-2; unclear D gene. Germline V gene sequence: CDR1 SNHLY, CDR2 FYNNEI. CDR3 length: 15 amino acids. Trimming shortened V by 3 bases and J by 2 bases, and 13 bases separated the two germline ends. The CDR3 DNA reads as TGTGCCAGCAGTGATTTTGGCCTAGCGAACTATGGCTACACCTTC. Translation gives CASSDFGLANYGYTF.

The CDR3 loop is CASSPNNNEQFF. The CDR3 nucleotides are TGTGCCAGCAGCCCTAACAACAATGAGCAGTTCTTC. V and J are TRBV7-9 and TRBJ2-1, with D uncertain. With 5 bases removed from V and 5 bases from J, the gap between germline ends came to 7 bases. The germline CDR1 and CDR2 sequences are SEHNR and FQNEAQ (reference sequence). The length of the CDR3 is 12 residues.

The chain carries TRBV5-1 and TRBJ2-1; 7 bases are a match to TRBD2. In germline, CDR1 is SGHRS, CDR2 YFSETQ. This CDR3 spans 15 amino acids. V lost 6 bases and J lost 5; bases outside the gene matches: 11. This chain's CDR3 is CASNGRTRGDNEQFF. The DNA for the CDR3 is TGCGCCAGCAATGGACGTACTCGGGGGGACAATGAGCAGTTCTTC. The whole variable domain, filled in from reference TRBV5-1 and TRBJ2-1, reads KAGVTQTPRYLIKTRGQQVTLSCSPISGHRSVSWYQQTPGQGLQFLFEYFSETQRNKGNFPGRFSGRQFSNSRSEMNVSTLELGDSALYLCASNGRTRGDNEQFFGPGTRLTVL.

The chain couples TRBV4-1 to TRBJ1-4; TRBD1 matches at 9 bases. This CDR3 spans 17 amino acids. From germline, CDR1 is MGHRA and CDR2 YSYEKL. V shed 0 bases, J shed 8 bases, and the junction held 10 bases outside the gene matches. Here the CDR3 DNA reads TGCGCCAGCAGCCAAGATGATCGAGGGACAGGGCAGGAAAAACTGTTTTTT. Protein product: CASSQDDRGTGQEKLFF.

The V call is TRBV30, the J call TRBJ2-4; D gene ambiguous. The V end lost 0 bases, the J end lost 11 bases, and 14 bases lay between the germline ends. Germline V gives CDR1 GTSNPN, CDR2 SVGIG (reference sequence). The length of the CDR3 is 13 residues. The CDR3 region is CAWSVPPFWVQYF. In nucleotides, the CDR3 is TGTGCCTGGAGTGTCCCTCCCTTCTGGGTTCAGTACTTC.